This T cell receptor beta chain was observed in a study of response to subunit inactivated influenza vaccine. Using its own MiXCR run on the RT-PCR reads, TCRdb lists one record per CDR3 protein. The sample lists about 190,000 distinct CDR3 sequences, about an eighth occurring once. CDR3 length: 13 residues. Looked up from germline, CDR1 is MNHEY and CDR2 is SVGEGT. V was shortened by 6 bases and J by 3 bases, with 9 bases between the two germline ends. This clonotype was seen a handful of times. V gene TRBV6-2 or TRBV6-3 combines with J gene TRBJ2-1; D unresolved. Specimen: CD8+ T cells sorted from PBMCs, collected about 5 days after vaccination. The sequence was collected from a man between 45 and 60 years old who received an inactivated influenza vaccine. The CDR3 spells CASSAGYYNEQFF. CDR3 sequence (DNA): TGTGCCAGCAGCGCCGGTTACTACAATGAGCAGTTCTTC.